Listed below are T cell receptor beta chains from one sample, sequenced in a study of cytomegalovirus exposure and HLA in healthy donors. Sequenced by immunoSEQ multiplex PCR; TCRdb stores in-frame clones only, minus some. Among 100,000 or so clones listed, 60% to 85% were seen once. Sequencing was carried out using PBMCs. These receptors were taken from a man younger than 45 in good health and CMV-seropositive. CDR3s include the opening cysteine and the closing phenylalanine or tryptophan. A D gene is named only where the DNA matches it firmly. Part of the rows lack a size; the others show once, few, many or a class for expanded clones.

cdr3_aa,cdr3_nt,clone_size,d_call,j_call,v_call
CSVEGEGLTDTQYF,TGCAGCGTTGAAGGGGAGGGTCTAACAGATACGCAGTATTTT,NA,TRBD2,TRBJ2-3,TRBV29-1
CASSRQSGRSGNTIYF,TGTGCCAGCAGCCGTCAGTCTGGGCGATCTGGAAACACCATATATTTT,NA,NA,TRBJ1-3,TRBV7-9
CASMGGVSSYNEQFF,TGTGCCAGCATGGGAGGGGTGAGCTCCTACAATGAGCAGTTCTTC,NA,TRBD2,TRBJ2-1,TRBV28
CASSLGLAGVEEQFF,TGTGCCAGCAGCTTAGGACTAGCGGGAGTCGAGGAGCAGTTCTTC,NA,TRBD2,TRBJ2-1,TRBV7-3
CSSSPGGSGANVLTF,TGTTCCAGCAGCCCTGGGGGGTCTGGGGCCAACGTCCTGACTTTC,NA,NA,TRBJ2-6,TRBV7-9
CASSPGQGNYGYTF,TGTGCCAGCAGTCCGGGACAGGGAAACTATGGCTACACCTTC,NA,TRBD1,TRBJ1-2,TRBV6-4
CASSPGTKKGVDTQYF,TGTGCCAGCAGCCCCGGGACAAAAAAAGGAGTAGATACGCAGTATTTT,NA,NA,TRBJ2-3,TRBV5-6
CASSVGTSAGETQYF,TGTGCCAGCAGCGTAGGGACTAGCGCCGGGGAGACCCAGTACTTC,NA,TRBD2,TRBJ2-5,TRBV9
CASSSGTSGIETQYF,TGTGCCAGCAGTTCCGGGACTAGCGGGATCGAGACCCAGTACTTC,NA,TRBD2,TRBJ2-5,TRBV7-9
CASSLTSISGEQYF,TGTGCCAGCAGCCTTACTTCCATCTCAGGCGAGCAGTACTTC,NA,NA,TRBJ2-7,TRBV9
CATSRDLEERGTF,TGTGCCACCAGCAGAGATCTTGAGGAAAGGGGCACCTTC,NA,NA,TRBJ1-2,TRBV15
CASSRLTSYNEQFF,TGTGCCAGCAGCCGACTTACCTCCTACAATGAGCAGTTCTTC,NA,NA,TRBJ2-1,TRBV5-4
CASRLGTSGTYEQYF,TGTGCCAGCAGGTTAGGGACTAGCGGGACCTACGAGCAGTACTTC,few,TRBD2,TRBJ2-7,TRBV28
CAWSGLLAGITNEQFF,TGTGCCTGGAGTGGCCTTCTAGCGGGGATTACCAATGAGCAGTTCTTC,NA,TRBD2,TRBJ2-1,TRBV30
CASRSDRGYEQYF,TGTGCCAGCAGAAGCGACAGGGGCTACGAGCAGTACTTC,NA,TRBD1,TRBJ2-7,TRBV28
CASSIELGLPMNTEAFF,TGTGCCAGTAGTATAGAACTAGGGCTCCCTATGAACACTGAAGCTTTCTTT,NA,NA,TRBJ1-1,TRBV19
CASSSGNSGNTIYF,TGTGCCAGCAGCTCGGGGAACTCTGGAAACACCATATATTTT,NA,NA,TRBJ1-3,TRBV5-4
CASSLGDRSYEQYF,TGTGCCAGCAGCTTAGGGGACAGGTCCTACGAGCAGTACTTC,once,TRBD1,TRBJ2-7,TRBV7-9
CASSVSTGELFF,TGTGCCAGCAGTGTATCTACCGGGGAGCTGTTTTTT,once,NA,TRBJ2-2,TRBV25-1
CASSPPGAANYGYTF,TGTGCCAGCAGTCCGCCAGGGGCCGCTAACTATGGCTACACCTTC,NA,NA,TRBJ1-2,TRBV28
CASRQAGQPEAFF,TGTGCCAGCAGACAGGCTGGACAGCCTGAAGCTTTCTTT,NA,NA,TRBJ1-1,TRBV6-1
CASREREVYEQYF,TGTGCCAGCAGGGAGCGGGAGGTATACGAGCAGTACTTC,few,TRBD2,TRBJ2-7,TRBV28
CASSFTGGGYEQYF,TGTGCCAGCAGCTTTACAGGGGGCGGGTACGAGCAGTACTTC,NA,TRBD1,TRBJ2-7,TRBV27
CASSSGDQGWGVEQYF,TGCGCCAGCAGCTCCGGCGACCAGGGATGGGGCGTCGAGCAGTACTTC,NA,NA,TRBJ2-7,TRBV5-1
CASSLALNQPQHF,TGTGCCAGCAGCCTGGCCCTGAATCAGCCCCAGCATTTT,NA,NA,TRBJ1-5,TRBV27
CASSDPGQGAGNEQFF,TGTGCCAGCAGTGACCCCGGACAGGGGGCTGGGAATGAGCAGTTCTTC,NA,TRBD1,TRBJ2-1,TRBV25-1
CASSLGVGGGNQPQHF,TGCGCCAGCAGCTTGGGGGTCGGCGGGGGGAATCAGCCCCAGCATTTT,NA,NA,TRBJ1-5,TRBV5-1
CASSRQGATEAFF,TGTGCCAGCAGCCGACAGGGCGCCACTGAAGCTTTCTTT,NA,TRBD1,TRBJ1-1,TRBV7-2
CASSLIKETQYF,TGCGCCAGCAGCTTGATAAAAGAGACCCAGTACTTC,NA,NA,TRBJ2-5,TRBV5-4
CASSYGTANTEAFF,TGTGCCAGCAGCTATGGGACAGCGAACACTGAAGCTTTCTTT,NA,TRBD1,TRBJ1-1,TRBV11-2
CASAAAPLYNEQFF,TGTGCCAGCGCGGCAGCCCCCCTATACAATGAGCAGTTCTTC,few,NA,TRBJ2-1,TRBV28